This TCR beta chain is from a study of blood T cell repertoires in COVID-19. This CDR3 region has 20 residues. With 0 bases removed from V and 4 bases from J, the gap between germline ends came to 22 bases. Germline CDR1 is LGHDT and CDR2 is YNNKEL (reference sequence). In the original processing: Estimation of nucleated cell counts was performed using reference gene primer amplification. Produced via immunoSEQ multiplex PCR; TCRdb's table is partial and in-frame only. V, J and clone size derive from that table, while D and trimming were established from the DNA sequence. This table has some 300,000 clones, around four fifths appearing once.

The V gene is TRBV3-1 (or the pseudogene TRBV3-2), the J gene TRBJ1-6; D may be TRBD1 (6 bases). This sequence originates from a woman in her fifties or sixties with active or convalescent COVID-19. Sequencing used peripheral blood. CDR3 bases: TGTGCCAGCAGCCAAGATTCCCGTAAACTAAACAGGGTTTATAATTCACCCCTCCACTTT. Protein sequence: CASSQDSRKLNRVYNSPLHF.